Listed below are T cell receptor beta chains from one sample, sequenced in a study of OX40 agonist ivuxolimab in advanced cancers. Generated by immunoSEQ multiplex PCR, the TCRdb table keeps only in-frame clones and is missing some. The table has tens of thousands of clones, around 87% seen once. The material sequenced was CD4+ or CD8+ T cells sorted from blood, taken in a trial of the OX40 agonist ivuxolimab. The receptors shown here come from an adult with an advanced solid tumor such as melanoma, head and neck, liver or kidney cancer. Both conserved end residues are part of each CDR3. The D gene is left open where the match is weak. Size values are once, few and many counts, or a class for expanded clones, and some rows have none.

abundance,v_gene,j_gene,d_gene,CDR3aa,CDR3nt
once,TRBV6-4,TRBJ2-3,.,CASSADSSTDTQYF,TGTGCCAGCAGCGCAGACAGTAGCACAGATACGCAGTATTTT
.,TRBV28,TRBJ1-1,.,CASSPSIGGAFF,TGTGCCAGCAGTCCGTCGATCGGGGGAGCTTTCTTT
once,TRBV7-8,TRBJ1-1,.,CASSFSWNLWENTEAFF,TGTGCCAGCAGCTTCTCCTGGAACCTCTGGGAGAACACTGAAGCTTTCTTT
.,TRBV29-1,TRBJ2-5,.,CSVEPGLRETQYF,TGCAGCGTTGAGCCAGGGTTAAGAGAGACCCAGTACTTC
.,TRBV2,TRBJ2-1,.,CASSVEGGSYNEQFF,TGTGCCAGCAGTGTGGAGGGAGGATCCTACAATGAGCAGTTCTTC
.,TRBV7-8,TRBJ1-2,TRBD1,CASSLAGAGGSGYTF,TGTGCCAGCAGCTTAGCGGGCGCAGGGGGCTCTGGCTACACCTTC
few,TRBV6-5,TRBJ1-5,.,CASSYSPGRDQPQHF,TGTGCCAGCAGTTACTCGCCGGGACGGGATCAGCCCCAGCATTTT
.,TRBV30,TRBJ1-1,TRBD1,CAWGDRPNTEAFF,TGTGCCTGGGGGGACAGGCCGAACACTGAAGCTTTCTTT
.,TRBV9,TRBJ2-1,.,CASSKGGGPAYNEQFF,TGTGCCAGCAGCAAGGGAGGGGGCCCCGCCTACAATGAGCAGTTCTTC
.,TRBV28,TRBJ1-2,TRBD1,CASSLGTGNYGYTF,TGTGCCAGCAGTTTAGGGACAGGGAACTATGGCTACACCTTC
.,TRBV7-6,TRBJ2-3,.,CASSPTRDTQYF,TGTGCCAGCAGCCCCACGAGAGATACGCAGTATTTT
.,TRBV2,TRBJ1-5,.,CASRRVDQPQHF,TGTGCCAGCCGCAGAGTGGATCAGCCCCAGCATTTT
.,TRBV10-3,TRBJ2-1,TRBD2,CAISHGTSRDNEQFF,TGTGCCATCAGCCACGGGACTAGCCGCGACAATGAGCAGTTCTTC